This T cell receptor beta chain comes out of a study of cytomegalovirus exposure and HLA in healthy donors. Study-level findings and limits: Beyond CMV serostatus, there was no information to go on about immune exposure.

Use of 60 Vbeta and 13 Jbeta primers characterized the PCR. Here immunoSEQ multiplex PCR was the method, and the copy in TCRdb shows in-frame clones only, minus some. The data show approximately 30,000 clones, and the top ten clones hold 3.4%. As concerns this clone: Its antigen is as yet unknown.

The sequence was collected from a woman aged 40 to 50 in good health and CMV-seropositive. Sample: PBMCs.

CDR3 region: CAWCPTGGTDTQYF. The CDR3 DNA reads as TGTGCCTGGTGCCCCACAGGGGGCACAGATACGCAGTATTTT. This chain joins TRBV30 and TRBJ2-3, with TRBD1 matching 7 bases. This CDR3 spans 14 amino acids. The germline gives CDR1 GTSNPN, CDR2 SVGIG (reference sequence). With 5 bases clipped from V and 1 base from J, the junction kept 6 bases outside the gene matches.